Listed below are T cell receptor beta chains from one sample, sequenced in a study of tumor and adjacent non-tumor tissue in lung cancer. TCRdb analysed the multiplex PCR reads with MiXCR anew, one entry per CDR3 protein. The sample records around 140,000 distinct CDR3 sequences, 66% being singletons. Sequencing was carried out using lung tumor tissue. These receptors came from a man between 60 and 75 years old with small cell lung cancer. The CDR3 runs from the conserved cysteine through the conserved F or W. A D gene is named only where the DNA matches it firmly. Not every row has a clone size; where given, it reads once, few, many or a size class.

CDR3aa: CASSLQVHTEAFF; CDR3nt: TGTGCCAGCAGTTTACAGGTGCACACTGAAGCTTTCTTT; abundance: few; v_gene: TRBV28; d_gene: .; j_gene: TRBJ1-1
CDR3aa: CASSPHDLRLTDTQYF; CDR3nt: TGTGCCAGCAGCCCGCACGACTTGCGTTTGACAGATACGCAGTATTTT; abundance: .; v_gene: TRBV4-2; d_gene: .; j_gene: TRBJ2-3
CDR3aa: CSVRAGLTDTQYF; CDR3nt: TGCAGCGTTCGAGCGGGTCTCACAGATACGCAGTATTTT; abundance: many; v_gene: TRBV29-1; d_gene: .; j_gene: TRBJ2-3
CDR3aa: CASSLGLAGASSASNEQFF; CDR3nt: TGTGCCAGCAGCTTGGGACTAGCGGGAGCAAGTTCGGCGAGCAATGAGCAGTTCTTC; abundance: .; v_gene: TRBV5-4; d_gene: TRBD2; j_gene: TRBJ2-1
CDR3aa: CASSHGTEAFF; CDR3nt: TGCGCCAGCAGCCACGGGACAGAAGCTTTCTTT; abundance: few; v_gene: TRBV4-1; d_gene: .; j_gene: TRBJ1-1
CDR3aa: CASSYSISGKNAGELFF; CDR3nt: TGTGCCAGCAGTTACTCGATAAGCGGGAAGAACGCCGGGGAGCTGTTTTTT; abundance: .; v_gene: TRBV6-2/TRBV6-3; d_gene: TRBD2; j_gene: TRBJ2-2
CDR3aa: CASRQGAQPQHF; CDR3nt: TGTGCCAGCAGGCAGGGGGCTCAGCCCCAGCATTTT; abundance: many; v_gene: TRBV6-6; d_gene: TRBD1; j_gene: TRBJ1-5
CDR3aa: CAWMTDTGELFF; CDR3nt: TGTGCTTGGATGACAGACACCGGGGAGCTGTTTTTT; abundance: .; v_gene: TRBV30; d_gene: .; j_gene: TRBJ2-2
CDR3aa: CASALAGGNSPVHF; CDR3nt: TGTGCCAGCGCCTTGGCGGGGGGCAATTCACCCGTCCACTTT; abundance: .; v_gene: TRBV12-3/TRBV12-4; d_gene: .; j_gene: TRBJ1-6
CDR3aa: CASSSTGSNYGYTF; CDR3nt: TGCGCCAGCAGCTCGACAGGGTCTAACTATGGCTACACCTTC; abundance: .; v_gene: TRBV12-3/TRBV12-4; d_gene: TRBD1; j_gene: TRBJ1-2
CDR3aa: CTSSSRDAGNSPLHF; CDR3nt: TGTACCAGCAGTTCCCGGGATGCCGGTAATTCACCCCTCCACTTT; abundance: .; v_gene: TRBV6-6; d_gene: .; j_gene: TRBJ1-6
CDR3aa: CASTGDTPNYGYTF; CDR3nt: TGCGCCAGCACGGGGGACACCCCTAACTATGGCTACACCTTC; abundance: once; v_gene: TRBV5-1; d_gene: .; j_gene: TRBJ1-2
CDR3aa: CTSSEAPDSQETQYF; CDR3nt: TGTACCAGCAGTGAAGCACCGGACTCACAAGAGACCCAGTACTTC; abundance: .; v_gene: TRBV6-1; d_gene: .; j_gene: TRBJ2-5
CDR3aa: CSARELALPKNTEYF; CDR3nt: TGCAGTGCTAGAGAACTAGCGCTCCCCAAGAATACGGAGTATTTT; abundance: .; v_gene: TRBV20-1; d_gene: TRBD2; j_gene: TRBJ2-3
CDR3aa: CASRSLGQGFVYGYTF; CDR3nt: TGTGCCAGCAGATCCCTGGGACAGGGGTTCGTCTATGGCTACACCTTC; abundance: few; v_gene: TRBV6-2/TRBV6-3; d_gene: TRBD1; j_gene: TRBJ1-2
CDR3aa: CASSGSAGLEETQYF; CDR3nt: TGCGCCAGCAGTGGCTCTGCGGGATTGGAAGAGACCCAGTACTTC; abundance: .; v_gene: TRBV10-2; d_gene: .; j_gene: TRBJ2-5
CDR3aa: CASSETQYF; CDR3nt: TGTGCCAGCAGTGAAACCCAGTACTTC; abundance: .; v_gene: TRBV2; d_gene: .; j_gene: TRBJ2-5
CDR3aa: CASSSTLGSGRETGFADTQYF; CDR3nt: TGTGCCAGCAGTTCTACCCTCGGTAGCGGGAGGGAAACCGGCTTCGCAGATACACAGTATTTT; abundance: .; v_gene: TRBV11-2; d_gene: TRBD2; j_gene: TRBJ2-3
CDR3aa: CASIPGGALGYGYTF; CDR3nt: TGTGCCAGCATACCCGGGGGGGCTCTAGGCTATGGCTACACCTTC; abundance: few; v_gene: TRBV6-5; d_gene: .; j_gene: TRBJ1-2
CDR3aa: CSARGASRNTDTQYF; CDR3nt: TGCAGTGCTAGAGGAGCTAGCCGGAACACAGATACGCAGTATTTT; abundance: many; v_gene: TRBV20-1; d_gene: .; j_gene: TRBJ2-3
CDR3aa: CGARDWGSGGADTQYF; CDR3nt: TGCGGTGCTAGAGATTGGGGTAGCGGGGGGGCAGATACGCAGTATTTT; abundance: .; v_gene: TRBV20-1; d_gene: TRBD2; j_gene: TRBJ2-3
CDR3aa: CASSPRQSNTGDLFF; CDR3nt: TGTGCCAGCAGCCCCCGACAGTCGAACACCGGGGACCTGTTTTTT; abundance: .; v_gene: TRBV11-2; d_gene: .; j_gene: TRBJ2-2
CDR3aa: CSARDRTEYYNEQFF; CDR3nt: TGCAGTGCTAGAGATCGGACGGAATACTACAATGAGCAGTTCTTC; abundance: few; v_gene: TRBV20-1; d_gene: .; j_gene: TRBJ2-1